This TCR beta chain emerged from a study of lymphopenia after photon versus proton radiotherapy. Points from the study as a whole: Post-nadir diversity loss with photons came from oligoclonal expansion, particularly CD8+ Temra cells. Photon-treated patients lost naive T cells and TCR diversity; proton-treated stayed stable.

As to this clone: What it binds is not known.

V was clipped by 5 bases and J by 4 bases, with 24 bases between them. In germline, CDR1 is SGHVS, CDR2 FQNEAQ. The CDR3 is made up of 18 amino acids. Assay: immunoSEQ multiplex PCR; the TCRdb copy retains only in-frame clones and omits some. The table lists 10,000 to 15,000 clones, approximately 90% of them singletons. The sequence derives from a man between 60 and 75 years old with pancreatic cancer. The chain carries TRBV7-8 and TRBJ2-1; D is undetermined. This specimen was peripheral blood, taken from a patient treated with photon-based radiotherapy. Here the CDR3 reads CASSLRRLRGTGYNEQFF. CDR3 coding DNA: TGTGCCAGCAGCCTTAGGAGATTGCGCGGAACTGGATACAATGAGCAGTTCTTC.